This T cell receptor (beta chain) was obtained from a study of T cell responses to AZD1222 COVID-19 vaccine (dated by TCRdb to 2020 to 2022). For the study in its entirety: Because spike-specific TCR depth and breadth did not differ between the two schedules, AZD1222 recipients who got a second dose at roughly 4 weeks were pooled with those who got a second dose at roughly 12 weeks. A total of 230 to 250 trial participants underwent TCR sequencing, of whom 200 to 220 received two doses of AZD1222 and some 25 received two doses of the MenACWY control vaccine. Enrollment into the trials was organized by age into subgroups of 18-55, 56-69 and 70-plus years, and those subgroups contained approximately 150, 30 and 60 TCR-sequenced participants, respectively.

In the case of this clone: Its target antigen remains unknown. Base qualities were left out, and no much larger clone turns up one base away.

The CDR3 regions of human TCRbeta chains were subjected to immunosequencing. In the paper's pipeline: TCRs in the repertoires were matched against a reference library of SARS-CoV-2-specific TCRs that had been generated with the MIRA antigen-specificity platform. Breadth was defined as the fraction of unique TCRs that were SARS-CoV-2-associated, and depth was defined as the fraction of total T cells that were SARS-CoV-2-associated. Using the MIRA data, each spike-specific TCR was assigned both to the spike region to which the TCR was reactive and to a CD4 or CD8 class. Log10-transformed breadth and depth values were compared by one-way ANOVA with Sidak's multiple comparisons tests. TCRdb took this table from immuneACCESS and kept in-frame rearrangements with V and J called. Such tables lack part of the clones; where checked against another copy, unresolved V genes explain under half of the gap, and the rest is unexplained. Clone size and the V and J calls come from that table; the DNA yielded D and trimming. The sample includes about 110,000 clones, with 86% observed a single time. The ten largest clones capture about 3.3% of the sample.

V is pruned by 0 bases and J by 8 bases, leaving 7 bases of the junction without a gene match. Measured from the cysteine to the phenylalanine, the CDR3 is 15 residues long. The DNA shown is the 45-base CDR3, in frame from base 1. The germline V gene (reference sequence) yields SGHNT for CDR1 and YYREEE for CDR2. Findings and caveats that apply to the study as a whole: Participants were mostly white British and included more females than males, and it was suggested by the authors that clonal diversity may have been underestimated. The 56-69-year group was small, and its depth increase did not reach significance, likely because of low power. After two AZD1222 doses, both the breadth and the depth of spike-specific TCRs were significantly higher than at day 0 and than in MenACWY recipients. Reportedly, almost half of the unique spike-specific TCRs recognized epitopes lying outside the regions that are mutated in the B.1.351 and B.1.1.7 variants. No day 14 peak-response samples were available, so repertoires were characterized only after the peak T cell response. Only five to seven AZD1222 recipients were SARS-CoV-2 seropositive at baseline, limiting conclusions about previously exposed vaccinees. Vaccine-associated CD4 TCRs spanned the whole spike protein, with dominant responses in regions 160-218 and 743-854.

This sample's time point label indicates: baseline before first vaccination. Vaccinee samples came from UK trials COV001 and COV002, including a single-blind randomized controlled phase 2/3 trial of AZD1222 (ChAdOx1 nCoV-19) in healthy adults. For TCRbeta chain sequencing, PBMC samples from trial participants were taken at day 0 and at day 28 after the second dose. The receptor's source is an adult in good health. Recombination linked TRBV5-4 to TRBJ2-1; 8 central nucleotides agree with TRBD2. This specimen consisted of peripheral blood, obtained on day 0 of AZD1222 vaccination. The CDR3 region: CASSLGTSGRDEQFF. The nucleotide sequence is TGTGCCAGCAGCTTGGGTACTAGCGGAAGAGATGAGCAGTTCTTC.